These 9 T cell receptor beta chains were sequenced from one sample in a study of Ad26.COV2.S vaccination and SARS-CoV-2 variants. Data came from immunoSEQ multiplex PCR; TCRdb stores just in-frame clones and leaves some out. The sample includes roughly 680,000 clones, around 90% of them seen just once. The treatment was: over 15 received Ad26.COV2.S at low or high dose, single or two shots; several received placebo; per-sample allocation not given. Sampling occurred on day 63 after the first vaccine or placebo injection. The source material was peripheral blood, sampled in a trial of Ad26.COV2.S vaccine versus placebo. Every receptor here comes from a person aged 18-65 years who received the Ad26.COV2.S COVID-19 vaccine or a placebo.

This chain links TRBV18 with TRBJ2-7; D unresolved. The germline CDR1 and CDR2 sequences are KGHSH and LQKENI. Trimming stripped 4 bases from V and 1 base from J, with 5 bases between. The CDR3 is made up of 12 amino acids. The CDR3 sequence is CASSLPSYEQYF. Here the CDR3 DNA reads TGTGCCAGCTCACTCCCATCCTACGAGCAGTACTTC. The variable domain in full, completed from reference TRBV18 and TRBJ2-7, reads NAGVMQNPRHLVRRRGQEARLRCSPMKGHSHVYWYRQLPEEGLKFMVYLQKENIIDESGMPKERFSAEFPKEGPSILRIQQVVRGDSAAYFCASSLPSYEQYFGPGTRLTVT.

V gene TRBV6-5 combines with J gene TRBJ2-7; possible D gene TRBD1, 7 bases. Germline V gives CDR1 MNHEY, CDR2 SVGAGI. Trimming pared 5 bases from V and 3 bases from J, leaving 14 bases between. The CDR3 has 14 residues. CDR3 nucleotides: TGTGCCAGCAGTCCAGGGGGGTATATCTACGAGCAGTACTTC. It encodes CASSPGGYIYEQYF.

This clone has a single count. The chain employs TRBV2 and TRBJ2-2; no definite D call. V lost 4 bases, J lost 2 bases, and 8 bases lay in between. CDR1 is SNHLY and CDR2 is FYNNEI in the germline V gene. The CDR3 is 14 amino acids. In DNA, the CDR3 is TGTGCCAGCAGTGGTGACCCCAACACCGGGGAGCTGTTTTTT. Its translation: CASSGDPNTGELFF.

The chain recombines TRBV6-1 with TRBJ2-5; no clear D. This CDR3 is 14 amino acids long. V lost 2 bases and J lost 4, with 11 bases in between. Germline loops: CDR1 MNHNS, CDR2 SASEGT. CDR3 sequence (DNA): TGTGCCAGCAGTGAATTTTTGGTTGGAGAGACCCAGTACTTC. Translation gives CASSEFLVGETQYF.

This clone is a singleton in its sample. The chain combines TRBV7-2 with TRBJ1-2, with TRBD1 matching 10 bases. The V and J ends lost 5 bases and 4 bases, in that order; junction bases with no gene match: 7. The CDR3 sequence is 15 residues long. CDR1 and CDR2 from the germline V gene are SGHTA and FQGNSA. CDR3 amino acids: CASSQARTGGYGYTF. For the CDR3, the DNA is TGTGCCAGCAGCCAGGCGAGGACAGGGGGCTATGGCTACACCTTC.

The chain joins TRBV5-6 to TRBJ2-1, with TRBD2 identical over 11 bases. This CDR3 region has 19 residues. The V and J ends lost 4 bases and 0 bases, in that order; junction bases with no gene match: 12. Germline V lookup: CDR1 SGHDT, CDR2 YYEEEE. The DNA for the CDR3 is TGTGCCAGCAGCCCCCGCCTAGCGGGAGGTTTAAGCTCCTACAATGAGCAGTTCTTC. Translated, it gives CASSPRLAGGLSSYNEQFF.

The chain links TRBV11-2 to TRBJ2-3, with a weak D call TRBD2 (6 bases). This CDR3 contains 15 residues. Germline assignment: CDR1 SGHAT and CDR2 FQNNGV. Trimming cost V 3 bases and J 1 base, with 11 bases left between them. The CDR3 region is CASSFGIAGTDTQYF. The CDR3 coding sequence is TGTGCCAGCAGCTTTGGAATAGCGGGCACAGATACGCAGTATTTT.

The V and J genes are TRBV29-1 and TRBJ1-1; D remains unclear. In germline, CDR1 is SQVTM, CDR2 ANQGSEA. This CDR3 has 10 residues. Trimming left V 6 bases short and J 0 bases short, with 2 bases between. DNA for the CDR3: TGCAGCGTCATGAACACTGAAGCTTTCTTT. Translation gives CSVMNTEAFF.

The sample holds a few counts of this clone. The rearrangement joins TRBV2 to TRBJ1-5; 10 positions match TRBD1. This CDR3 is 15 amino acids long. Trimming at V came to 6 bases and at J to 7 bases, leaving 9 bases not matched to a gene. Germline loops: CDR1 SNHLY, CDR2 FYNNEI. CDR3 DNA: TGTGCCAGCAGACTCCCGGGACAGGGGCCCCAGCCCCAGCATTTT. Translated, it gives CASRLPGQGPQPQHF.